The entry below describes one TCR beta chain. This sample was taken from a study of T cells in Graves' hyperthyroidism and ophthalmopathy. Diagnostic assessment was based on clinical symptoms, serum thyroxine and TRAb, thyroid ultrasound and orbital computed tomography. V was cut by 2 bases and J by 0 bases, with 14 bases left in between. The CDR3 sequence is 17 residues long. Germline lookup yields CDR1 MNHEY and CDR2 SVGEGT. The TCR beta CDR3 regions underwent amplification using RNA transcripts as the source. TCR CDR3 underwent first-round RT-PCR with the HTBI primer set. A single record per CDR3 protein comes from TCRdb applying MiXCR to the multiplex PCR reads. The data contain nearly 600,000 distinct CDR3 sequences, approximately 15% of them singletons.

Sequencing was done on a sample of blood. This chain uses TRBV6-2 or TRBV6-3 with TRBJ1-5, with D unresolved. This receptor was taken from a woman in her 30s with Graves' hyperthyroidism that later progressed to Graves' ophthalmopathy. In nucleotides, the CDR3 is TGTGCCAGCAGTTACGTGATCTCCACAGATAGCAATCAGCCCCAGCATTTT. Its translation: CASSYVISTDSNQPQHF.